This T cell receptor beta chain is drawn from a study of regulatory T cells in long-lasting Graves disease (dated by TCRdb to the early 2020s). In terms of the full investigation: Newly diagnosed Graves' disease patients had taken antithyroid drugs for less than 3 months. The study was registered as a clinical trial and conducted in China. TCR sequencing covered roughly 13 persistent and roughly 20 newly diagnosed Graves' disease patients, about 35 samples in total. Peripheral blood TCR sequencing and RNA sequencing compared persistent Graves' disease patients with newly diagnosed Graves' disease patients. What the study reported, not specific to this receptor: Compared with newly diagnosed patients, persistent Graves' disease patients had lower TCR Shannon entropy and fewer highly expanded clones, which suggests clonal expansion. Sequencing and analysis were limited to the TCR beta chain. The authors acknowledged the small sample size as a limitation that may reduce accuracy. Because the primary lesion, thyroid tissue, could not be accessed, the study looked at peripheral blood alone. More public clonotypes were shared among persistent patients (fewer than 3,000) than among newly diagnosed patients (roughly 960). TRBV28, TRBJ1-2 and TRBJ2-5 were preferentially used in persistent disease, while TRBV20-1 and TRBJ2-1 were favored in newly diagnosed disease.

CDR1 is given as MDHEN and CDR2 as SYDVKM, both from the germline V gene. Trimming costs V 6 bases and J 5 bases, and their ends lie 11 bases apart. From its cysteine to its phenylalanine, the CDR3 spans 12 amino acids. The CDR3 DNA has 36 bases and is translated from base 1. The time point label corresponds to: newly diagnosed GD, antithyroid drugs for less than 3 months. For both TCR sequencing and RNA sequencing, RNA was extracted from PBMCs in TRIzol. Graves' disease was diagnosed according to American Thyroid Association guidelines. Patients for the study were recruited at an endocrinology department in Xi'an, China. Each patient gave approximately 10 milliliters of peripheral blood, collected in an EDTA anticoagulant tube. Ficoll Paque Plus density gradient separation was used to isolate PBMCs, and no further T cell sorting was performed. An Agilent 2100 Bioanalyzer and agarose gel were used to check RNA quality, and a NanoDrop 2000 was used to measure RNA concentration.

Libraries came from multiplex PCR. Data came from an Illumina HiSeq 4000. iRepertoire HTBI primers and Arm-PCR amplification of CDR3 regions were used to construct TCR beta libraries. Before sequencing, the PCR products went through gel purification. Turning to the authors' computational methods: Gene usage analysis of CDR3 amino acid clonotypes used the 60 to 75 TRBV and about 14 TRBJ segments found across samples. Filtered high-quality paired reads were merged into contigs using COPE and FqMerger. Contigs were aligned with BLAST to IMGT TRBV, TRBD and TRBJ reference genes, and CDR3 was defined per IMGT. Any clonotype with a frequency above 0.1% was classified as a highly expanded clone. Shannon entropy was used to measure repertoire diversity, and the Gini coefficient was used to measure V-J evenness. Clonotypes shared by more than one individual were considered public. TCRdb handled the public reads itself, with Q25 trimming in fastp and clone calling in MiXCR, and kept productive beta chains. Identical CDR3 protein sequences are pooled into one entry, listed with their most common genes and DNA. The V and J calls, along with clone size, are taken from TCRdb and not from the paper's own processing. The sample table contains 500,000 or so distinct CDR3 sequences; only one count was recorded for 15% to 20% of them. Approximately 25% of the sample is in the top ten clones.

This clonotype was seen many times. Its antigen specificity is not known. Qualities for individual bases were not recorded, and no much larger clone is one base off. These data are also associated with another study on T cells in Graves' hyperthyroidism and ophthalmopathy. The second source states: Stable Graves' hyperthyroidism was defined as the absence of progression to ophthalmopathy over 18 months of follow-up. Hyperthyroidism patients were newly diagnosed, with disease duration under 2 months, and aged 18 to 65 years. Exclusion was applied to patients with uncontrolled infections, other autoimmune diseases, pregnancy or lactation. Clinical symptoms, serum thyroxine and TRAb, thyroid ultrasound, and orbital computed tomography formed the basis for the diagnoses. The TCR CDR3 was subjected to a first round of RT-PCR using the HTBI primer set and the Qiagen OneStep RT-PCR kit. Blood samples also contained most of the expanded thyroid clonotypes (frequency above 0.001), which suggests that blood repertoires may reflect thyroid immune responses. A model built on a 13 V-J signature distinguished ophthalmopathy from stable hyperthyroidism, reaching approximately 89% sensitivity and approximately 83% specificity in cross-validation and 80%/75% in testing. In validation, progression to ophthalmopathy was predicted by the model with 65% to 71% sensitivity and around 76% specificity, a median of about 6 months before onset. To identify TCR V-J signatures that set the groups apart, the researchers used a discovery cohort of 100 patients, made up of fewer than 50 with Graves' ophthalmopathy and about 55 with stable Graves' hyperthyroidism. Prospective prediction of ophthalmopathy was tested in an independent validation cohort consisting of 18 to 20 hyperthyroidism patients and 15 to 17 patients who later progressed to ophthalmopathy. The roughly 100 discovery patients were randomly split 7:3 into training and test sets. Thyroid tissue and blood T-cell repertoires from six or seven Graves' hyperthyroidism patients were also compared in the study. Following sampling, methimazole starting at 30 mg daily was given to hyperthyroidism patients, and high-dose intravenous methylprednisolone was given to ophthalmopathy patients. The libraries were constructed in a second round of multiplex PCR and then size-selected and purified. The libraries were sequenced on an Illumina HiSeq2000 using paired-end 100 bp reads. Raw data were processed with SOAPnuke, discarding reads with adapters, uncalled bases, mean Phred below 15, or no exact constant-primer or identifier match. High-quality paired reads were merged with COPE v1.2.5, and unique nucleotide sequences were defined as clonotypes. MiTCR v1.1 was used to align the clonotypes against IMGT TRBV, TRBD and TRBJ reference segments. Only V-J combinations with frequency above 0.0001, covering 98% to 99.2% of repertoires, were analysed. A TCS score was defined as the ratio of F50 (clonal expansion) to E x V (chaos), with BLOSUM62-based TCRdist applied between CDR3 peptides within each V-J. Welch's t-statistics and random forest reduced 500 to 550 V-J features to roughly 13, which were used in a naive Bayes classifier (R e1071). No statistical method was used to fix the sample size in advance, and group allocation was not hidden from the investigators. According to the paper, TCR Vbeta CDR3 sequencing was carried out on approximately 140 peripheral blood samples, which came from some 41 ophthalmopathy, 75 to 80 hyperthyroidism and approximately 17 progressor patients.

The receptor was isolated from a middle-aged woman with Graves disease. Donor details come from another sample of the same person, matched by shared clones. Recombination linked TRBV28 to TRBJ2-7; the D region may be TRBD1 or TRBD2, each matching 5 bases equally. The starting material was peripheral blood mononuclear cells (PBMCs), obtained at new diagnosis, from a patient treated with antithyroid drugs. This receptor carries the CDR3 CASRPGPHEQYF. The sequenced DNA: TGTGCCAGCAGACCGGGACCCCACGAGCAGTACTTC.